This TCR beta chain is from a study of cytotoxic CD8 clonotypes in ibrutinib-treated CLL. Study summary: Outcomes included around 25 partial and 2 complete responses; after median around 5.5 years, 14 stayed remitted and about twelve progressed. Samples averaged about 260,000 productive templates and about 94,000 productive rearrangements. Study-wide findings and caveats: Upon ibrutinib response clonality rose, and upon progression it fell back toward baseline.

The table came from immunoSEQ multiplex PCR; TCRdb's copy has only in-frame clones and leaves some out. The sample includes more than 150,000 clones, approximately 72% of them seen just once. The V and J ends lost 2 bases and 3 bases respectively, with 10 bases between them. The CDR3 loop spans 14 amino acids. CDR1 is MGHDK and CDR2 is SYGVNS in the germline V gene. In this sample, this clone turned up once. The antigen remains undetermined. TCR beta libraries used approximately 2 micrograms of genomic DNA from cryopreserved PBMCs. The V and J genes are TRBV25-1 and TRBJ1-1; D not certain. The sequence derives from a human donor with chronic lymphocytic leukemia. This sample comprised PBMCs, obtained after 24 months of ibrutinib treatment. CDR3 bases: TGTGCCAGCAGTGAAAGGTTATTTGACACTGAAGCTTTCTTT. This gives the protein CASSERLFDTEAFF.